Shown below are 16 T cell receptor beta chains from a single sample sequenced in a study of shared clonotypes between healthy human individuals. Libraries were prepared by immunoSEQ multiplex PCR; TCRdb keeps only in-frame clonotypes and omits some of them. The sample contains some 2.1 million clones, 85% to 95% of which appear only once. Sequencing used naive CD4+ T cells sorted from blood. Subset in this sample: CD45RA+ positively selected. The receptors come from a man aged 18 to 30 in good health.

The chain joins TRBV2 to TRBJ2-1, with 11 bases that match TRBD2. CDR1 and CDR2 (germline): SNHLY, FYNNEI. Trimming cost V 6 bases and J 3 bases; bases outside gene matches: 4. CDR3 length equals 15 residues. DNA for the CDR3: TGTGCCAGCAGGCAGACTAGCGGGGACTACAATGAGCAGTTCTTC. This sequence encodes CASRQTSGDYNEQFF.

The chain uses TRBV27 and TRBJ2-7; 11 nucleotides line up with TRBD1. The CDR3 spans 15 residues. V lost 3 bases to trimming and J lost 5 bases; unmatched junction nucleotides: 6. CDR1 MNHEY and CDR2 SMNVEV come from the germline V gene (reference sequence). CDR3 sequence reads: CASSFGQGAIDEQYF. DNA for the CDR3: TGTGCCAGCAGTTTCGGACAGGGGGCGATCGACGAGCAGTACTTC.

The chain recombines TRBV2 with TRBJ2-5; 10 bases line up with TRBD2. Trimming removed 0 bases from V and 2 bases from J; junction bases left unmatched: 12. Germline CDR1 reads SNHLY; CDR2 reads FYNNEI. The CDR3 has 19 amino acids. CDR3 coding DNA: TGTGCCAGCAGTGAAGCGGTGGCTAGCGGGGGTAAAATTCAAGAGACCCAGTACTTC. Translating it yields CASSEAVASGGKIQETQYF.

Remarks on this clone: This may be a read error: a much more frequent sequence differs by one nucleotide. Other DNA sequences in this sample translate to the same CDR3. CDR3 loop: CASSFSGSSYEQYF. The CDR3 bases are TGCGCCAGCAGCTTTAGCGGGAGCTCCTACGAGCAGTACTTC. The gene calls are TRBV5-1 and TRBJ2-7, with TRBD2 identical over 9 bases. CDR1 and CDR2 from the germline V gene are SGHRS and YFSETQ. The CDR3 spans 14 residues. The ends lost 2 bases at V and 0 bases at J; junction bases unmatched: 0.

The rearrangement joins TRBV28 to TRBJ1-2; 9 nucleotides match TRBD1. This CDR3 has 15 amino acids. Germline assignment: CDR1 MDHEN and CDR2 SYDVKM. Germline trimming cut 2 bases from V and 5 bases from J; bases unmatched to any gene: 6. In DNA form, the CDR3 reads TGTGCCAGCAGTTTAAATACAGGGGGCAAATATGGCTACACCTTC. Amino acids: CASSLNTGGKYGYTF.

The V call is TRBV27, the J call TRBJ2-2, with 9 bases aligning to TRBD2. Trimming at V came to 2 bases and at J to 2 bases, leaving 3 bases not matched to a gene. The length of the CDR3 is 16 residues. Germline CDR1 is MNHEY and CDR2 is SMNVEV (reference sequence). The CDR3 protein is CASSLLSGRNTGELFF. In DNA form, the CDR3 reads TGTGCCAGCAGTTTACTTAGCGGGAGAAACACCGGGGAGCTGTTTTTT.

The V gene is TRBV28, the J gene TRBJ1-2; 11 bases agree with TRBD1. Germline V gene data show CDR1 as MDHEN and CDR2 as SYDVKM. This CDR3 is 15 amino acids long. V trimming: 5 bases; J trimming: 4 bases; junction bases outside the gene matches: 6. The CDR3 loop reads CASSLPGQGVYGYTF. The CDR3 DNA reads as TGTGCCAGCAGTCTGCCGGGACAGGGGGTCTATGGCTACACCTTC.

In this sample, this clone turned up a few times. The same CDR3 can be traced to other DNA sequences in this sample. This chain links TRBV5-1 with TRBJ2-7, with 15 bases aligning to TRBD2. CDR3 length: 16 residues. CDR1 is SGHRS, CDR2 YFSETQ, per germline. The V segment lost 3 bases and the J segment 2 bases; nucleotides outside the gene matches: 3. The CDR3 DNA sequence: TGCGCCAGCAGCTCGGGACTAGCGGGGGGCACCTACGAGCAGTACTTC. As protein: CASSSGLAGGTYEQYF.

The chain combines TRBV2 with TRBJ1-1; no reliable D call. The ends were cut back, 8 bases at V and 1 base at J, with 8 bases in the middle. The germline V gene has CDR1 SNHLY and CDR2 FYNNEI. This CDR3 contains 12 residues. The CDR3 nucleotides are TGTGCCAGCCTAACAGCGAACACTGAAGCTTTCTTT. It encodes CASLTANTEAFF.

The V and J genes are TRBV2 and TRBJ2-7; tentative D call: TRBD2 (6 bases). CDR3 size: 14 residues. Trimming took off 8 bases at V and 5 bases at J, with 19 bases between the two ends. Per germline, CDR1 SNHLY and CDR2 FYNNEI. Here the CDR3 reads CASWPGDAVDEQYF. The CDR3 DNA is TGTGCCAGCTGGCCGGGGGACGCCGTAGACGAGCAGTACTTC.

V gene TRBV7-2 combines with J gene TRBJ2-7; no reliable D call. The CDR3 contains 15 residues. Germline V gene data show CDR1 as SGHTA and CDR2 as FQGNSA. The V end lost 2 bases, the J end lost 0 bases, and 11 bases lay between the germline ends. In nucleotides, the CDR3 is TGTGCCAGCAGCTTATACGAGACACGCTCCTACGAGCAGTACTTC. Amino acids: CASSLYETRSYEQYF.

This clone was found once. Other DNA sequences of this sample code for an identical CDR3. This chain connects TRBV7-2 to TRBJ2-3; D is perhaps TRBD2 (5 bases). Deletions cut 0 bases from V and 0 bases from J, with 7 bases between. Germline V lookup: CDR1 SGHTA, CDR2 FQGNSA. The CDR3 spans 15 residues. The CDR3 loop reads CASSLAGLSTDTQYF. The DNA for the CDR3 is TGTGCCAGCAGCTTAGCAGGACTGAGCACAGATACGCAGTATTTT.

With respect to this clone: Other DNA sequences in the sample encode the same CDR3. The rearrangement joins TRBV14 to TRBJ1-6; no firm D call. This CDR3 is built from 14 residues. The ends were cut back, 1 base at V and 4 bases at J, with 5 bases in the middle. Germline loops: CDR1 SGHDN, CDR2 FVKESK. The CDR3 coding sequence is TGTGCCAGCAGCCAAGCAGGATATAATTCACCCCTCCACTTT. This gives the protein CASSQAGYNSPLHF.

The V and J genes are TRBV2 and TRBJ1-6; TRBD1 might be the D (6 bases). The CDR3 is 15 residues long. The V gene lost 5 bases and the J gene lost 7 bases, with 15 bases spanning the gap. Germline values: CDR1 SNHLY, CDR2 FYNNEI. Written as DNA, the CDR3 is TGTGCCAGCAGTTTGGGGGGACAAAAGAATTCACCCCTCCACTTT. Translating gives CASSLGGQKNSPLHF.

The chain has TRBV19 and TRBJ1-1, with a tentative D call TRBD1 (6 bases). CDR3 length: 13 amino acids. Germline-derived CDR1 and CDR2 are LNHDA and SQIVND (reference sequence). With 4 bases removed from V and 10 bases from J, the gap between germline ends came to 16 bases. The DNA for the CDR3 is TGTGCCAGTAGTACACCATTACAGGGAGGAGCTTTCTTT. Its protein is CASSTPLQGGAFF.

The CDR3 loop reads CASSLSQGGETQYF. The CDR3, as DNA: TGTGCCAGCAGCTTATCCCAGGGGGGGGAGACCCAGTACTTC. The chain couples TRBV5-4 to TRBJ2-5; D possibly uses TRBD1 or TRBD2 (7 bases each). This CDR3 has 14 residues. Germline V gives CDR1 SGHNT, CDR2 YYREEE (reference sequence). Between the trimmed V and J ends, which lost 2 bases and 5 bases, there was a span of 13 bases.